Sequencing of this TCR beta chain was carried out in a study of response to subunit inactivated influenza vaccine. Study-wide results and limits: New T cells are recruited in small numbers by each seasonal influenza vaccination, according to the authors' suggestion.

The table lists this clonotype with many counts. Its specificity is not known. TCRdb re-analysed the RT-PCR reads in MiXCR, keeping a single row per CDR3 protein. The sample has hundreds of thousands of distinct CDR3 sequences, over 9% seen once; the top ten hold 7.8%. Germline-derived CDR1 and CDR2 are MNHNS and SASEGT. There are 14 residues in the CDR3. Trimming took off 2 bases at V and 0 bases at J, with 8 bases between the two ends. The TCR sequence derives from a man aged 50-60 years who received an inactivated influenza vaccine. Sample: non-naive T cells sorted from PBMCs, taken approximately 15 days before vaccination. This chain uses TRBV6-1 with TRBJ2-7; D is undetermined. The CDR3 DNA follows: TGTGCCAGCAGTGAAATGGTGAGCTCCTACGAGCAGTACTTC. Translated, it gives CASSEMVSSYEQYF.